The T cell receptor beta chain described here comes from a study of cytomegalovirus exposure and HLA in healthy donors. Primers for the PCR totalled 60 Vbeta and 13 Jbeta. Sequencing used immunoSEQ multiplex PCR; TCRdb keeps in-frame clones, though not all of them. The sample table includes 60,000 to 65,000 clones. This CDR3 has 13 amino acids. Germline-derived CDR1 and CDR2 are MNHEY and SVGAGI. V was trimmed by 6 bases and J by 0 bases, leaving 8 bases between them. The sample was PBMCs. The chain has TRBV6-5 and TRBJ1-2; D is uncertain. The TCR sequence derives from a woman younger than 35 in good health and CMV-seronegative. CDR3 residues: CASSRQTNYGYTF. As DNA, the CDR3 is TGTGCCAGCAGCCGACAAACTAACTATGGCTACACCTTC.